What follows is one TCR beta chain and its context. The antigen is undetermined. The germline V gene encodes CDR1 LNHNV and CDR2 YYDKDF (reference sequence). This CDR3 is 16 amino acids long. Trimming stripped 5 bases from V and 2 bases from J, with 13 bases between. The data were obtained in a study of shared clonotypes between healthy human individuals. Study-wide points: Depth was large, yet rarefaction showed that sorted-subset sequencing was incomplete.

CD45RO-negative cells were positively selected for CCR7, leaving out terminally differentiated effector memory CD45RA+ cells. Among the donors, all were Caucasian adults who lived in Nashville, Tennessee. Sorted-subset replicate PCR reactions were performed with about 200 ng DNA, corresponding to 30,000 to 35,000 T cell genomes. TCRdb's table, derived via immunoSEQ multiplex PCR, lists solely in-frame clones and lacks some. The table has hundreds of thousands of clones, 85% to 95% seen once. The TCR originated in a woman aged 25 to 39 in good health. The sample comprised naive CD8+ T cells sorted from blood. The chain links TRBV15 to TRBJ2-6, with D maybe TRBD2 (5 bases). CDR3 coding DNA: TGTGCCACCAGCCCGAGCGTAGCGACTGGGGCCAACGTCCTGACTTTC. It is translated as CATSPSVATGANVLTF.